Described below is a single T cell receptor (beta chain) sequence and its context. No antigen is known for it. These data belong to a study of shared clonotypes between healthy human individuals. At the level of the study: With ages of 18 to 49, the donors were two women and a few men. The study used three CD4 naive, three CD4 memory, two CD8 naive and one CD8 memory plate per donor. Points from the study as a whole: Clonotypes not shared had lower generation probabilities than those common to all four donors.

Naivety among CD8 cells was defined by CD45RO negativity and positive CCR7 selection, thereby excluding terminally differentiated effector memory CD45RA+ cells. Sequenced by immunoSEQ multiplex PCR; TCRdb stores in-frame clones only, minus some. Seen here are about 2.1 million clones, around 93% observed once, and the top ten hold around 1.7%. There are 14 residues in the CDR3. Germline CDR1 and CDR2: SGDLS and YYNGEE. V dropped 7 bases and J dropped 0; count of bases not matched to a gene: 6. The TCR comes from a man younger than 35 in good health. Some clones in this sample may be carry-over from other donors' samples. This chain links TRBV9 with TRBJ2-7, with 8 bases lining up with TRBD1. Sequenced: naive CD8+ T cells from PBMCs. The CDR3 region is CASGTGLSSYEQYF. CDR3 DNA: TGTGCCAGCGGGACAGGCCTTAGCTCCTACGAGCAGTACTTC.